This TCR beta chain stems from a study of OX40 agonist ivuxolimab in advanced cancers. Some background on the complete study: Ivuxolimab, which targeted the costimulatory receptor OX40 (CD134), was an agonistic, fully human IgG2 monoclonal antibody. Intravenous ivuxolimab was administered to patients every 2 weeks at six dose levels: 0.01, 0.1, 0.3, 1.5, 3 and 10 mg/kg. Peripheral TCRbeta sequencing aimed to test whether ivuxolimab altered TCR sequence diversity and caused clonal T-cell expansion. Three dose-escalation patients achieved partial responses, one with hepatocellular carcinoma and two with cutaneous melanoma. In the dose-escalation cohort, more than 80% of patients were male, and the mean age was around 65 years with a range of about 23 to 79. Prior anti-PD-1, anti-PD-L1 or anti-CTLA-4 therapy was permitted, and checkpoint inhibitors had been received by 40% to 50% of dose-escalation patients. Of the 50 or so patients in dose escalation, about 20 had hepatocellular carcinoma, some 15 had melanoma, 9 had renal cell carcinoma and 9 had head and neck cancer. The monotherapy dose-escalation portion (N of about 50 patients) of the phase I ivuxolimab trial is reported in the paper. Study-level results and caveats: Low levels of normalized T-cell clonal expansion were also shown by some nonresponding patients. At doses from 0.1 to 3.0 mg/kg, clonal expansion was seen in both CD4+ and CD8+ blood T cells between baseline and week 6. Which antigens the clonally expanded peripheral T cells were specific for was not determined. Partial responders in the 0.1-3.0 mg/kg groups had among the lowest normalized peripheral clonal expansion, especially among CD8+ T cells. On average, CD8+ T cells showed more expanded clones than CD4+ T cells after ivuxolimab.

This clone has a single count. Its antigen is currently not known. Base qualities are not recorded, but no much larger clone differs from it by a single base. Genomic DNA was isolated from the sorted cells so that the TCRbeta CDR3 region could be sequenced. The immunoSEQ Assay was used to sequence the TCRbeta CDR3 regions. TCRdb holds this immuneACCESS table with in-frame rearrangements only. Some clones are missing; in checked studies, unresolved V genes explain under half, and the rest has no known cause. The sample data list 45,000 to 50,000 clones, and 80% to 85% of these were observed just once. The ten top clones hold more than 5.5% of the sample. The CDR1 and CDR2 encoded by the germline V gene are SGHAT and FQNNGV. The junction shows trimming of 4 bases on V and 0 bases on J, plus 15 bases between the germline ends. The CDR3 covers 16 residues, taking in both the cysteine and the phenylalanine. Only the CDR3 DNA stays, 48 bases, in frame from base 1.

Patients with autoimmune disease history or receiving systemic immunosuppression were excluded from the trial. In every dose cohort, peripheral blood was drawn for TCR sequencing at baseline, cycle 4 day 1, and cycle 7 day 1. Samples came from an open-label, multicenter, first-in-human phase I dose-escalation trial of ivuxolimab. Adults with locally advanced or metastatic melanoma, renal cell carcinoma, hepatocellular carcinoma or head and neck squamous cell carcinoma were enrolled in the trial. Before TCR sequencing, CD4+ T cells and CD8+ T cells were sorted from peripheral blood as separate populations.

The V gene is TRBV11-2 and the J gene is TRBJ1-1; D gene: possibly TRBD1, on 6 matching bases. The sample in question was CD4+ or CD8+ T cells sorted from blood, obtained in a trial of the OX40 agonist ivuxolimab. The receptor was isolated from an adult with an advanced solid tumor such as melanoma, head and neck, liver or kidney cancer. The CDR3 protein is CASSYPLTGVNTEAFF. The nucleotide sequence reads TGTGCCAGCAGCTACCCCCTGACAGGCGTGAACACTGAAGCTTTCTTT.